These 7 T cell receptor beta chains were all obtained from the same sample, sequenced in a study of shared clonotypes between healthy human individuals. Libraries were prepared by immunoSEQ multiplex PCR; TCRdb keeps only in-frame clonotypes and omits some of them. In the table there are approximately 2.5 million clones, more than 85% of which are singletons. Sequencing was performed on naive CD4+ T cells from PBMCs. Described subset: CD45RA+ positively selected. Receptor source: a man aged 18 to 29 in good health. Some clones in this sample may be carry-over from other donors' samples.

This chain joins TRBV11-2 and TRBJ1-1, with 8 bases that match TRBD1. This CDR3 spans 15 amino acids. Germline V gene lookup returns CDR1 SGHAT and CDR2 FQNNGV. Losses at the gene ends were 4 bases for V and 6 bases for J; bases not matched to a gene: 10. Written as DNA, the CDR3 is TGTGCCAGCAGCTCCCGACAGGGGAAAAGCCCTGAAGCTTTCTTT. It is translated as CASSSRQGKSPEAFF. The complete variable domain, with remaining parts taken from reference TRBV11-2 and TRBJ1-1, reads EAGVAQSPRYKIIEKRQSVAFWCNPISGHATLYWYQQILGQGPKLLIQFQNNGVVDDSQLPKDRFSAERLKGVDSTLKIQPAKLEDSAVYLCASSSRQGKSPEAFFGQGTRLTVV.

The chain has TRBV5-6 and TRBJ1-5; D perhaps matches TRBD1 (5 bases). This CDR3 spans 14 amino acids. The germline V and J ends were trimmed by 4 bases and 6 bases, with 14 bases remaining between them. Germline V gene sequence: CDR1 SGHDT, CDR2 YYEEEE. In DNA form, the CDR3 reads TGTGCCAGCAGCCGGGCAGGGCCCGGTCAGCCCCAGCATTTT. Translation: CASSRAGPGQPQHF.

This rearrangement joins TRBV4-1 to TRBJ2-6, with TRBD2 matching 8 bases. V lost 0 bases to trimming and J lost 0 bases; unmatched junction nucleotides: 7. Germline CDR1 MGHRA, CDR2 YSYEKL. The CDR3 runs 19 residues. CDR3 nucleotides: TGCGCCAGCAGCCAAGACGGGCCCCGGGGGGGCTCTGGGGCCAACGTCCTGACTTTC. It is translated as CASSQDGPRGGSGANVLTF.

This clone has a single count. The CDR3 DNA sequence: TGTGCCAGCAGCTTAGCCGGGACAGTGGCAATCGGGCCCCTCTCTGGGGCCAACGTCCTGACTTTC. This translates into CASSLAGTVAIGPLSGANVLTF. This chain links TRBV7-6 with TRBJ2-6, with 7 bases lining up with TRBD1. Per the germline V gene, CDR1 is SGHVS and CDR2 is FNYEAQ. CDR3 length: 22 residues. J was trimmed by 0 bases and V by 0 bases; bases with no gene match: 17.

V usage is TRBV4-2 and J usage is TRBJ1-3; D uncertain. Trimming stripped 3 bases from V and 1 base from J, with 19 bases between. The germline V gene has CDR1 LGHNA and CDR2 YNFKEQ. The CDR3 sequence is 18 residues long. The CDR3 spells CASSQGFGQTFSGNTIYF. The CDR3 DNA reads TGTGCCAGCAGCCAGGGATTTGGTCAAACTTTTTCTGGAAACACCATATATTTT.

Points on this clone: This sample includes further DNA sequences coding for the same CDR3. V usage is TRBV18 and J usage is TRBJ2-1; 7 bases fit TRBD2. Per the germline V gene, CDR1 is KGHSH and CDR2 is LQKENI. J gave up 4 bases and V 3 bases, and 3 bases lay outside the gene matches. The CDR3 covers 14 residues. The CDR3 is CASSPSSGYNEQFF. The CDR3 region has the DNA TGTGCCAGCTCACCTTCTAGCGGTTACAATGAGCAGTTCTTC.

The CDR3 region is CASSLDSWASGEQFF. The DNA for the CDR3 is TGTGCCAGCAGCTTAGACAGTTGGGCAAGCGGGGAGCAGTTCTTC. The rearrangement uses TRBV7-2 and TRBJ2-1, with a possible D match to TRBD2 (6 bases). The CDR3 has 15 residues. Germline V gene data show CDR1 as SGHTA and CDR2 as FQGNSA. Trimming removed 1 base at V and 10 bases at J, with 17 bases between.